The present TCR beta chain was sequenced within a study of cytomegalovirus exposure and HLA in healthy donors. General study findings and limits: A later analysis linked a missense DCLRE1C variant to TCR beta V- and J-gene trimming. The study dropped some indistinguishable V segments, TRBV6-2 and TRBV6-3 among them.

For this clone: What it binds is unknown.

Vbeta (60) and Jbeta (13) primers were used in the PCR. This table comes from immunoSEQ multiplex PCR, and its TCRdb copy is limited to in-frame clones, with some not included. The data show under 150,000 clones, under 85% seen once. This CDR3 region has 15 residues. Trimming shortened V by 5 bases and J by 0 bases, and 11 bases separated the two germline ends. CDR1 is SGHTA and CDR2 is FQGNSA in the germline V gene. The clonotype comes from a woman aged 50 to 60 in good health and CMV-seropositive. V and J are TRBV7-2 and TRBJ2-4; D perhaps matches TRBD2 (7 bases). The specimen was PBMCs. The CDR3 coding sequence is TGTGCCAGCAGCCCGGGGGGACAAGCCAAAAACATTCAGTACTTC. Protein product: CASSPGGQAKNIQYF. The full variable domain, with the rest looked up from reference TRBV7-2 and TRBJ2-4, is GAGVSQSPSNKVTEKGKDVELRCDPISGHTALYWYRQSLGQGLEFLIYFQGNSAPDKSGLPSDRFSAERTGGSVSTLTIQRTQQEDSAVYLCASSPGGQAKNIQYFGAGTRLSVL.